This T cell receptor (beta chain) was profiled in a study of cytomegalovirus exposure and HLA in healthy donors. PCR used 60 Vbeta primers and 13 Jbeta primers. Here immunoSEQ multiplex PCR was the method, and the copy in TCRdb shows in-frame clones only, minus some. The data hold 150,000 or so clones, with approximately 80% observed a single time. In regard to this clone: Antigen: not known.

Overall study findings and caveats: The study designated around 150 TCR beta chains cytomegalovirus-associated. In a later analysis, HLA-associated TCR beta chains were more clonally expanded than equally common others. TCR beta chain V- and J-gene trimming was linked, in a later analysis, to a missense variant in DCLRE1C.

Germline lookup yields CDR1 LNHDA and CDR2 SQIVND (reference sequence). The J segment lost 3 bases and the V segment lost 3 bases, leaving 13 bases of the junction unmatched. The CDR3 sequence is 17 residues long. This TCR was recovered from a woman aged 45-59 years in good health and CMV-seropositive. This sequence joins TRBV19 and TRBJ1-1; 7 nucleotides agree with TRBD1. Sequenced material: PBMCs. CDR3 sequence reads: CASSMVRRGPRDTEAFF. The CDR3 DNA sequence: TGTGCCAGTAGTATGGTTAGAAGGGGGCCCCGAGACACTGAAGCTTTCTTT.